The text below deals with one TCR beta chain. Its antigen remains unidentified. The sample originates from a study of cytomegalovirus exposure and HLA in healthy donors. The study's findings and limits: A later analysis appeared to link common viral pathogens to several of the most significant clusters. Researchers counted 164 TCR beta chains as cytomegalovirus-associated.

Primers for the PCR totalled 60 Vbeta and 13 Jbeta. Repertoires were generated with immunoSEQ multiplex PCR, while TCRdb's copy carries only in-frame clones and drops some. The sample table includes under 70,000 clones. This receptor was obtained from a man in his forties or fifties in good health and CMV-seropositive. Sequenced input: PBMCs.

The CDR3 DNA is TGTGCCAGCAGCTTAGGGGGACTAGCGGATCTCTACGAGCAGTACTTC. Translation gives CASSLGGLADLYEQYF. This rearrangement joins TRBV7-2 to TRBJ2-7; 11 positions agree with TRBD2. V trimming: 1 base; J trimming: 3 bases; junction bases outside the gene matches: 5. This CDR3 contains 16 residues. CDR1 SGHTA and CDR2 FQGNSA come from the germline V gene.